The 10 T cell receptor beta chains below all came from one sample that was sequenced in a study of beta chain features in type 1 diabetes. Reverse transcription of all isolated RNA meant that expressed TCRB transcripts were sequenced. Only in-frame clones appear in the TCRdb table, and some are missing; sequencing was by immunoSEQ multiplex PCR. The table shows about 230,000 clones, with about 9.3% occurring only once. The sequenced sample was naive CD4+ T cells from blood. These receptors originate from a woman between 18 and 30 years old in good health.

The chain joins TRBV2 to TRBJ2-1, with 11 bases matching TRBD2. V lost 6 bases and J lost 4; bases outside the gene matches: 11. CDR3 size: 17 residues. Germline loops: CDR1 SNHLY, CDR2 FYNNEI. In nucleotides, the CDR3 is TGTGCCAGCAGCCGAGAGGGTAGCGGGGGGGTTTACAATGAGCAGTTCTTC. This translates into CASSREGSGGVYNEQFF. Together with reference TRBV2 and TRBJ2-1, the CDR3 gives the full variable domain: EPEVTQTPSHQVTQMGQEVILRCVPISNHLYFYWYRQILGQKVEFLVSFYNNEISEKSEIFDDQFSVERPDGSNFTLKIRSTKLEDSAMYFCASSREGSGGVYNEQFFGPGTRLTVL.

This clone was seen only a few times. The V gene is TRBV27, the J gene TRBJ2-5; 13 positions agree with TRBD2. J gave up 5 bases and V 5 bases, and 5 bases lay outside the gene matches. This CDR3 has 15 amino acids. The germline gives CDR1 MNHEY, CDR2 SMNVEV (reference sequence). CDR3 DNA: TGTGCCAGCAGTGCCGGGACTAGCGGGAAGGAGACCCAGTACTTC. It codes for CASSAGTSGKETQYF.

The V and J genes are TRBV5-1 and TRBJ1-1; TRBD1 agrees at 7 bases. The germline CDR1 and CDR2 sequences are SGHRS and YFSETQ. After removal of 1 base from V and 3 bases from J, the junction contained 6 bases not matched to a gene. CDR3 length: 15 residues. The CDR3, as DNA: TGCGCCAGCAGCTTGTTTTCAGGGGGATACACTGAAGCTTTCTTT. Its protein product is CASSLFSGGYTEAFF.

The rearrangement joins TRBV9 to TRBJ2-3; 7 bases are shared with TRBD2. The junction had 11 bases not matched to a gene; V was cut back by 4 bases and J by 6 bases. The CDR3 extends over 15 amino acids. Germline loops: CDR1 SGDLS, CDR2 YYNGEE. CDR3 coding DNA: TGTGCCAGCAGCCTTCGCGGGGGAGGGGCGGATACGCAGTATTTT. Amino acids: CASSLRGGGADTQYF.

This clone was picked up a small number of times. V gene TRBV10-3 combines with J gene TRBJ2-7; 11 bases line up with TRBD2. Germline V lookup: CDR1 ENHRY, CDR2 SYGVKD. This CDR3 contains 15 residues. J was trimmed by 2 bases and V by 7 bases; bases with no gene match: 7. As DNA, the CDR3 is TGTGCCATCACCCCCGGGACTAGCGGCCCCTACGAGCAGTACTTC. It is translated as CAITPGTSGPYEQYF.

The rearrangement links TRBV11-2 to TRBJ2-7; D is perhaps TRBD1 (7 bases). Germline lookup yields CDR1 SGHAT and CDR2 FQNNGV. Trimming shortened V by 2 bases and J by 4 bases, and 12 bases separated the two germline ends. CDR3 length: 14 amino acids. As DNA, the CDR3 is TGTGCCAGCAGCTTAAGGCAGGGGGGATACGAGCAGTACTTC. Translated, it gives CASSLRQGGYEQYF.

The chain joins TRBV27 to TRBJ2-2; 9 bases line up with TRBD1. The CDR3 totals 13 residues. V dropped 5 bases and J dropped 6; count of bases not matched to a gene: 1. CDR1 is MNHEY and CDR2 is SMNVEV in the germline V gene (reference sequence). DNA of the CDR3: TGTGCCAGCAGTCACAGGGGGCCCGGGGAGCTGTTTTTT. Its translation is CASSHRGPGELFF.

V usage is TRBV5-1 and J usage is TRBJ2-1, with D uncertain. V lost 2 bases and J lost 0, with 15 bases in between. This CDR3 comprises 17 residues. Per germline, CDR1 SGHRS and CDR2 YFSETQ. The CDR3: CASSLTTRYLSYNEQFF. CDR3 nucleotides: TGCGCCAGCAGCTTAACGACGAGGTACCTCTCCTACAATGAGCAGTTCTTC.

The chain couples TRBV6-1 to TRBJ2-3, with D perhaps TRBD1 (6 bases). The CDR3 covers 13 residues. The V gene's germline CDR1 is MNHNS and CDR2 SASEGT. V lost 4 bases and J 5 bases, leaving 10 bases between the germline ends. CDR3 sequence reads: CASSAQDRDTQYF. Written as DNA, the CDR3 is TGTGCCAGCAGTGCTCAGGACAGAGATACGCAGTATTTT.

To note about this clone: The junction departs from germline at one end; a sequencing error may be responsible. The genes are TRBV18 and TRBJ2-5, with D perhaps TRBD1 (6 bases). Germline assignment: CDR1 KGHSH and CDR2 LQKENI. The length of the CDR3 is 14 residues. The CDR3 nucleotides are TGTGCCAGCTCAAGAGAGGGGGTTCAAGGGACCCAGTACTTC. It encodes CASSREGVQGTQYF.